A single sample is the source of the 29 T cell receptor beta chains below, sequenced in a study of blood T cell repertoires in COVID-19. Assay used: immunoSEQ multiplex PCR; TCRdb lists only in-frame clones, some missing. The data show over 250,000 clones, roughly 80% seen once. The sample taken for sequencing was peripheral blood. Every receptor here comes from a human donor with COVID-19, enrolled during active disease. The donor label of this sample is uncertain.

The chain is built from TRBV19 and TRBJ1-2, with 8 bases identical to TRBD1. The CDR3 contains 14 residues. V was pared by 6 bases and J by 7 bases, with 10 bases of the junction left unmatched. Germline-derived CDR1 and CDR2 are LNHDA and SQIVND (reference sequence). Written as DNA, the CDR3 is TGTGCCAGTAGCCAACAGGGGGGGAGTGGTGGCTACACCTTC. It specifies CASSQQGGSGGYTF. The whole variable domain, filled in from reference TRBV19 and TRBJ1-2, reads DGGITQSPKYLFRKEGQNVTLSCEQNLNHDAMYWYRQDPGQGLRLIYYSQIVNDFQKGDIAEGYSVSREKKESFPLTVTSAQKNPTAFYLCASSQQGGSGGYTFGSGTRLTVV.

This chain connects TRBV29-1 to TRBJ2-3, with D perhaps matching TRBD2 (6 bases). In germline, CDR1 is SQVTM, CDR2 ANQGSEA. This CDR3 region has 14 residues. Trimming left V 3 bases short and J 6 bases short, with 16 bases between. The CDR3 reads CSVDLGTAGDTQYF. The CDR3 bases are TGCAGCGTTGATCTAGGGACGGCGGGGGATACGCAGTATTTT.

The V and J genes are TRBV5-1 and TRBJ1-6, with a weak D call TRBD1 (5 bases). Deletions cut 0 bases from V and 9 bases from J, with 7 bases between. Germline CDR1 is SGHRS and CDR2 is YFSETQ. The CDR3 has 13 residues. CDR3 protein: CASSLVTGSPLHF. DNA of the CDR3: TGCGCCAGCAGCTTGGTTACAGGTTCACCCCTCCACTTT.

The rearrangement uses TRBV7-9 and TRBJ1-1; unclear D gene. Germline V CDR1 and CDR2: SEHNR, FQNEAQ (reference sequence). Trimming pared 4 bases from V and 0 bases from J, leaving 6 bases between. This CDR3 is built from 13 residues. CDR3 nucleotides: TGTGCCAGCAGCTCTCAGGTGAACACTGAAGCTTTCTTT. Translating it yields CASSSQVNTEAFF. The complete variable domain, with remaining parts taken from reference TRBV7-9 and TRBJ1-1, reads DTGVSQNPRHKITKRGQNVTFRCDPISEHNRLYWYRQTLGQGPEFLTYFQNEAQLEKSRLLSDRFSAERPKGSFSTLEIQRTEQGDSAMYLCASSSQVNTEAFFGQGTRLTVV.

The rearrangement joins TRBV6-6 to TRBJ1-3; 9 bases are a match to TRBD1. Germline lookup yields CDR1 MNHNY and CDR2 SVGAGI (reference sequence). The CDR3 length is 15 residues. With 8 bases clipped from V and 0 bases from J, the junction kept 5 bases outside the gene matches. This CDR3 is CASRTGQGSGNTIYF. The CDR3 nucleotides read TGTGCCAGCCGGACGGGACAGGGCTCTGGAAACACCATATATTTT.

The V and J genes are TRBV7-3 and TRBJ2-7; 10 positions agree with TRBD2. V trimming: 0 bases; J trimming: 6 bases; junction bases outside the gene matches: 5. Germline V CDR1 and CDR2: SGHTA, FQGTGA. The CDR3 totals 15 residues. The CDR3 sequence is CASSLTALAGVEQYF. CDR3 sequence (DNA): TGTGCCAGCAGCTTAACGGCTCTAGCGGGAGTCGAGCAGTACTTC. The full variable domain, its missing parts supplied by reference TRBV7-3 and TRBJ2-7, is GAGVSQTPSNKVTEKGKYVELRCDPISGHTALYWYRQSLGQGPEFLIYFQGTGAADDSGLPNDRFFAVRPEGSVSTLKIQRTERGDSAVYLCASSLTALAGVEQYFGPGTRLTVT.

J is TRBJ2-7 and V is TRBV30; the match to TRBD2 covers 10 bases. In germline, CDR1 is GTSNPN, CDR2 SVGIG (reference sequence). Unmatched junction bases numbered 7, after V lost 4 bases and J lost 7 bases. The CDR3 is 13 residues long. The CDR3: CAWTTSGTGEQYF. In DNA, the CDR3 is TGTGCCTGGACCACTAGCGGGACTGGAGAGCAGTACTTC.

The V call is TRBV6-6, the J call TRBJ2-1; maybe TRBD2 (6 bases). V shed 5 bases and J shed 7 bases, with 18 bases lying between them. There are 15 residues in the CDR3. CDR1 and CDR2 from the germline V gene are MNHNY and SVGAGI (reference sequence). This CDR3 reads CASSQSRGWDNEQFF. CDR3 nucleotide sequence: TGTGCCAGCAGTCAAAGCCGGGGGTGGGATAATGAGCAGTTCTTC.

Concerning this clone: This specimen includes other DNA sequences encoding the same CDR3. V is TRBV27 and J is TRBJ2-3; D perhaps matches TRBD1 (6 bases). The CDR3 length is 15 residues. Trimming pared 2 bases from V and 3 bases from J, leaving 12 bases between. Germline CDR1 reads MNHEY; CDR2 reads SMNVEV (reference sequence). The CDR3 DNA is TGTGCCAGCAGTTTAGGGGGCGGCGGGACAGATACGCAGTATTTT. This gives the protein CASSLGGGGTDTQYF.

The V and J genes are TRBV3-1 (or the pseudogene TRBV3-2) and TRBJ2-1, with 7 bases identical to TRBD1. In germline, CDR1 is LGHDT, CDR2 YNNKEL (reference sequence). The CDR3 totals 14 residues. Unmatched junction bases numbered 4, after V lost 4 bases and J lost 4 bases. The CDR3 nucleotides are TGTGCCAGCAGCCGACAGGGATCTTACAATGAGCAGTTCTTC. It translates to CASSRQGSYNEQFF.

This chain links TRBV7-9 with TRBJ2-2; 8 bases map to TRBD2. Germline CDR1 SEHNR, CDR2 FQNEAQ (reference sequence). V trimming: 11 bases; J trimming: 5 bases; junction bases outside the gene matches: 10. The CDR3 totals 14 residues. CDR3 residues: CAVSRLALTGELFF. In DNA, the CDR3 is TGTGCCGTATCACGACTAGCGTTGACCGGGGAGCTGTTTTTT.

J is TRBJ1-5 and V is TRBV5-4; D unresolved. This CDR3 spans 14 amino acids. CDR1 is SGHNT and CDR2 is YYREEE in the germline V gene (reference sequence). The V gene lost 4 bases and the J gene lost 9 bases, with 17 bases spanning the gap. The CDR3: CASSQELHDVPQHF. DNA for the CDR3: TGTGCCAGCAGCCAGGAACTCCATGATGTGCCCCAGCATTTT.

The rearrangement links TRBV6-2 or TRBV6-3 to TRBJ1-2; TRBD1 aligns across 8 bases. The V gene's germline CDR1 is MNHEY and CDR2 SVGEGT. This CDR3 is 17 amino acids long. The V and J ends lost 6 bases and 4 bases, in that order; junction bases with no gene match: 16. The CDR3 here is CASSPTPTGEGPYGYTF. CDR3 DNA sequence: TGTGCCAGCAGCCCTACTCCGACAGGGGAGGGACCCTATGGCTACACCTTC.

The gene calls are TRBV28 and TRBJ2-7; TRBD2 might be the D (5 bases). Trimming cost V 5 bases and J 4 bases, with 12 bases left between them. This CDR3 is 13 amino acids long. Germline loops: CDR1 MDHEN, CDR2 SYDVKM. The CDR3: CASSPILGYEQYF. CDR3 nucleotides: TGTGCCAGCAGTCCCATACTAGGGTACGAGCAGTACTTC.

This clone has only a few counts. This chain joins TRBV19 and TRBJ1-1; no clear D. This CDR3 is 15 amino acids long. The germline gives CDR1 LNHDA, CDR2 SQIVND (reference sequence). Trimming shortened V by 2 bases and J by 1 base, and 11 bases separated the two germline ends. The CDR3 DNA is TGTGCCAGTAGTATACGGGGAGCGGAGAACACTGAAGCTTTCTTT. Residues: CASSIRGAENTEAFF.

This clone was counted once. The chain joins TRBV7-3 to TRBJ2-2; TRBD2 aligns across 12 bases. This CDR3 has 17 residues. Germline V gene sequence: CDR1 SGHTA, CDR2 FQGTGA. Germline trimming cut 1 base from V and 6 bases from J; bases unmatched to any gene: 6. This chain's CDR3 is CASSLNRLAGASGELFF. CDR3 DNA sequence: TGTGCCAGCAGCTTAAACAGACTAGCGGGAGCATCCGGGGAGCTGTTTTTT.

This clone was detected once. The sample contains more than one DNA sequence encoding this CDR3. The J gene is TRBJ2-7, the V gene TRBV28; 12 positions agree with TRBD2. Trimming cost V 6 bases and J 4 bases; bases outside gene matches: 1. The CDR3 runs 13 residues. Per the germline V gene, CDR1 is MDHEN and CDR2 is SYDVKM. The CDR3 protein is CASRTSGSYEQYF. In nucleotides, the CDR3 is TGTGCCAGCAGGACTAGCGGGAGTTACGAGCAGTACTTC.

J is TRBJ2-3 and V is TRBV12-3 or TRBV12-4; D is perhaps TRBD2 (6 bases). The V and J ends lost 8 bases and 3 bases respectively, with 9 bases between them. The CDR3 runs to 12 residues. The chain's CDR3 is CASGGLTDTQYF. The CDR3 DNA follows: TGTGCCAGCGGGGGGTTGACAGATACGCAGTATTTT.

V usage is TRBV7-2 and J usage is TRBJ1-6; TRBD1 agrees at 7 bases. Germline V gene data show CDR1 as SGHTA and CDR2 as FQGNSA. V lost 3 bases and J lost 6; bases outside the gene matches: 8. The CDR3 has 16 amino acids. CDR3 sequence reads: CASSLQQGRGNSPLHF. The CDR3 DNA reads TGTGCCAGCAGCTTGCAACAGGGGCGGGGTAATTCACCCCTCCACTTT.

The chain uses TRBV19 and TRBJ1-4, with a weak D call TRBD1 (6 bases). This CDR3 region has 15 residues. Germline loops: CDR1 LNHDA, CDR2 SQIVND (reference sequence). Trimming took off 5 bases at V and 5 bases at J, with 15 bases between the two ends. In DNA, the CDR3 is TGTGCCAGTAGTCCAGGGGCAGGAAACAATGAAAAACTGTTTTTT. Its translation: CASSPGAGNNEKLFF.

This clone has a handful of counts. The chain carries TRBV7-2 and TRBJ2-7; perhaps TRBD2 as D (5 bases). The germline V gene has CDR1 SGHTA and CDR2 FQGNSA. Trimming took 5 bases from V and 7 from J, leaving 18 bases between them. The CDR3 extends over 14 amino acids. The CDR3 DNA reads as TGTGCCAGCAGCCTCAGAAGGTTTTCGGGGGAGCAGTACTTC. Its translation is CASSLRRFSGEQYF.

The chain is built from TRBV11-2 and TRBJ2-2; TRBD1 agrees at 7 bases. Per germline, CDR1 SGHAT and CDR2 FQNNGV. V lost 5 bases, J lost 0 bases, and 6 bases stayed unmatched. The CDR3 consists of 16 residues. The DNA of the CDR3 is TGTGCCAGCAGCCGACGACAGGGTCCGAACACCGGGGAGCTGTTTTTT. Amino acid sequence: CASSRRQGPNTGELFF.

The chain couples TRBV28 to TRBJ1-5; 8 bases are shared with TRBD1. Losses at the gene ends were 2 bases for V and 4 bases for J; bases not matched to a gene: 7. Per germline, CDR1 MDHEN and CDR2 SYDVKM. This CDR3 is built from 16 residues. The CDR3, as DNA: TGTGCCAGCAGTTTACAGGGGGCGATTTGGAATCAGCCCCAGCATTTT. Translation: CASSLQGAIWNQPQHF.

V gene TRBV7-9 combines with J gene TRBJ2-7, with D tentatively TRBD1 (5 bases). Germline assignment: CDR1 SEHNR and CDR2 FQNEAQ (reference sequence). The CDR3 contains 15 residues. The V end lost 2 bases, the J end lost 5 bases, and 16 bases lay between the germline ends. The CDR3 DNA reads as TGTGCCAGCAGCTTATCTGCAGGGCGGTCGGACGAGCAGTACTTC. Amino acids: CASSLSAGRSDEQYF.

The chain employs TRBV2 and TRBJ2-1; tentative D call: TRBD2 (5 bases). The CDR3 consists of 14 residues. V shed 4 bases and J shed 9 bases, with 16 bases lying between them. Germline CDR1 SNHLY, CDR2 FYNNEI. Written as DNA, the CDR3 is TGTGCCAGCAGTGTGCGGGCCAACCCCAGTGAGCAGTTCTTC. This codes for CASSVRANPSEQFF.

This clone was picked up one time. The chain combines TRBV9 with TRBJ2-2; D gene uncertain. The length of the CDR3 is 16 residues. V shed 2 bases and J shed 0 bases, with 11 bases lying between them. Germline V gene data show CDR1 as SGDLS and CDR2 as YYNGEE. The CDR3 region has the DNA TGTGCCAGCAGCGTCGTCATCCGGGCGAACACCGGGGAGCTGTTTTTT. The encoded protein is CASSVVIRANTGELFF.

This clone turned up a few times. The rearrangement links TRBV12-5 to TRBJ2-6, with 9 positions matching TRBD1. Unmatched junction bases numbered 14, after V lost 5 bases and J lost 3 bases. There are 19 residues in the CDR3. The germline V gene has CDR1 LGHNT and CDR2 FRNRAP. CDR3 sequence reads: CASGPSRQGVLYGANVLTF. In DNA form, the CDR3 reads TGTGCTAGTGGTCCGTCGAGACAGGGGGTATTATATGGGGCCAACGTCCTGACTTTC.

The chain joins TRBV2 to TRBJ2-7; no reliable D call. Germline CDR1 is SNHLY and CDR2 is FYNNEI. V lost 7 bases to trimming and J lost 2 bases, with 12 bases between them. This CDR3 region has 13 residues. CDR3 sequence: CASMNRQAYEQYF. As DNA, the CDR3 is TGTGCCAGCATGAATCGACAAGCCTACGAGCAGTACTTC.

The chain carries TRBV6-5 and TRBJ1-4; D may be TRBD1 (5 bases). V lost 0 bases to trimming and J lost 7 bases, with 9 bases between them. The CDR3 loop spans 14 amino acids. The germline V gene has CDR1 MNHEY and CDR2 SVGAGI. The CDR3 DNA reads as TGTGCCAGCAGTTACTCCCAGGGCCGTGAAAAACTGTTTTTT. This encodes CASSYSQGREKLFF.